This T cell receptor beta chain was sequenced for a study of T cell responses to AZD1222 COVID-19 vaccine. This CDR3 region has 15 residues. Germline V CDR1 and CDR2: MDHEN, SYDVKM. The J segment lost 4 bases and the V segment lost 7 bases, leaving 12 bases of the junction unmatched. Study-wide results and caveats: Donors skewed white British and female; clonal diversity was possibly underestimated.

TCRdb keeps only in-frame clones here, not all; method: immunoSEQ multiplex PCR. The sample has around 180,000 clones, just over 85% seen once; the top ten hold around 0.5%. Details on this clone: Its antigen is unknown.

V gene TRBV28 combines with J gene TRBJ2-7; 8 bases agree with TRBD2. The input for sequencing was peripheral blood, taken on day 0 of AZD1222 vaccination. The sequence was obtained from an adult in good health. DNA for the CDR3: TGTGCCAGCAAACTCCGTCCGGGACTAGGTTACGAGCAGTACTTC. As protein: CASKLRPGLGYEQYF.